The 14 T cell receptor beta chains given below trace back to one sample, sequenced in a study of T cells in Graves' hyperthyroidism and ophthalmopathy. RNA transcripts gave rise to amplified TCR beta CDR3 regions. An initial round of RT-PCR targeting the TCR CDR3 relied on the HTBI primer set. MiXCR was run by TCRdb on the multiplex PCR reads, yielding one entry per CDR3 protein. Here the sample spans around 600,000 distinct CDR3 sequences, 11% to 15% being singletons. Sequenced input: blood. Source of these receptors: a woman aged 18-29 years with Graves' ophthalmopathy.

The chain combines TRBV5-6 with TRBJ2-1, with a possible D match to TRBD2 (6 bases). The CDR3 is 14 amino acids. Trimming stripped 3 bases from V and 4 bases from J, with 11 bases between. The V gene's germline CDR1 is SGHDT and CDR2 YYEEEE. The CDR3 reads CASSSESGYNEQFF. The CDR3 nucleotides are TGTGCCAGCAGCTCGGAGAGCGGGTACAATGAGCAGTTCTTC.

V and J are TRBV5-6 and TRBJ2-3; D tentatively reads TRBD1 or TRBD2 (5 bases each). This CDR3 is 16 amino acids long. Germline assignment: CDR1 SGHDT and CDR2 YYEEEE. V lost 1 base and J 2 bases, leaving 14 bases between the germline ends. As DNA, the CDR3 is TGTGCCAGCAGCTTGTTTGGCAGGGAGTACACAGATACGCAGTATTTT. This gives the protein CASSLFGREYTDTQYF.

The rearrangement uses TRBV4-2 and TRBJ2-6; 7 bases match TRBD1. With 0 bases clipped from V and 1 base from J, the junction kept 6 bases outside the gene matches. There are 18 residues in the CDR3. Looked up from germline, CDR1 is LGHNA and CDR2 is YNFKEQ. CDR3 sequence reads: CASSQDIPQGSGANVLTF. The CDR3 DNA reads as TGTGCCAGCAGCCAAGATATCCCACAGGGGTCTGGGGCCAACGTCCTGACTTTC.

This clonotype was recorded at least ten times. V usage is TRBV5-6 and J usage is TRBJ2-1, with D perhaps TRBD2 (6 bases). Germline lookup yields CDR1 SGHDT and CDR2 YYEEEE. Trimming left V 0 bases short and J 10 bases short, with 11 bases between. The CDR3 loop spans 13 amino acids. The CDR3 sequence: CASSLATSYEQFF. In DNA form, the CDR3 reads TGTGCCAGCAGCTTGGCAACTAGCTACGAGCAGTTCTTC.

The table lists this clonotype with many counts. V gene TRBV30 combines with J gene TRBJ1-1; 8 bases are shared with TRBD1. The germline V gene has CDR1 GTSNPN and CDR2 SVGIG (reference sequence). The CDR3 spans 13 residues. J lost 4 bases, V lost 1 base, and 2 bases had no gene match. The CDR3 sequence: CAWSGTGGTEAFF. CDR3 coding DNA: TGTGCCTGGAGTGGTACAGGGGGCACTGAAGCTTTCTTT.

The chain employs TRBV30 and TRBJ2-1; possible D gene TRBD2, 6 bases. CDR1 GTSNPN and CDR2 SVGIG come from the germline V gene (reference sequence). V lost 2 bases and J 6 bases, leaving 11 bases between the germline ends. The CDR3 runs 13 residues. CDR3 sequence reads: CAWSSGPINEQFF. CDR3 nucleotides: TGTGCCTGGAGTAGCGGGCCCATCAATGAGCAGTTCTTC.

The rearrangement links TRBV7-2 to TRBJ1-1; 11 bases align to TRBD1. Trimming at V came to 5 bases and at J to 11 bases, leaving 10 bases not matched to a gene. The V gene's germline CDR1 is SGHTA and CDR2 FQGNSA. This CDR3 is built from 14 residues. CDR3 bases: TGTGCCAGCAGCACCGCCGGGACAGGGGGGCAGGCTTTCTTT. Amino acids: CASSTAGTGGQAFF.

This clonotype was counted ten times or more. V gene TRBV11-2 combines with J gene TRBJ2-7; TRBD2 agrees at 7 bases. The V and J ends lost 0 bases and 2 bases, in that order; junction bases with no gene match: 4. Germline V gene sequence: CDR1 SGHAT, CDR2 FQNNGV. The CDR3 runs to 15 residues. In DNA, the CDR3 is TGTGCCAGCAGCTTAGAGTTCGGGGGGACCTACGAGCAGTACTTC. Translation: CASSLEFGGTYEQYF.

The sample holds many counts of this clonotype. The chain is built from TRBV2 and TRBJ1-4; TRBD1 agrees at 7 bases. The CDR3 is 16 amino acids. The ends lost 5 bases at V and 0 bases at J; junction bases unmatched: 6. Germline-derived CDR1 and CDR2 are SNHLY and FYNNEI. CDR3 DNA: TGTGCCAGCAGTCCGAGACAGGGTGCAACTAATGAAAAACTGTTTTTT. It codes for CASSPRQGATNEKLFF.

This clonotype was seen more than once but under ten times. V is TRBV7-9 and J is TRBJ2-7, with TRBD1 as a possible D gene (6 bases). The CDR3 loop spans 14 amino acids. From germline, CDR1 is SEHNR and CDR2 FQNEAQ (reference sequence). The V end was cut by 5 bases, the J end by 3 bases, with 14 bases between. CDR3 amino acids: CASSRRDTYYEQYF. CDR3 coding DNA: TGTGCCAGCAGCCGTCGGGACACCTACTACGAGCAGTACTTC.

The rearrangement uses TRBV29-1 and TRBJ1-4, with D maybe TRBD1 (5 bases). Germline CDR1 is SQVTM and CDR2 is ANQGSEA. CDR3 size: 13 residues. V dropped 4 bases and J dropped 6 bases, with 12 bases sitting between them. The CDR3 loop reads CSVVGGEDEKLFF. CDR3 sequence (DNA): TGCAGCGTTGTCGGGGGAGAAGATGAAAAACTGTTTTTT.

A few counts support this clonotype. The chain links TRBV18 to TRBJ1-3; 10 bases map to TRBD1. CDR3 size: 16 residues. V lost 3 bases, J lost 0 bases, and 2 bases stayed unmatched. Germline CDR1 and CDR2: KGHSH and LQKENI. Here the CDR3 DNA reads TGTGCCAGCTCACCCGACAGGGGGCTCTCTGGAAACACCATATATTTT. Translating it yields CASSPDRGLSGNTIYF.

Many counts were recorded for this clonotype. The chain links TRBV5-1 to TRBJ2-1; 8 nucleotides line up with TRBD1. CDR3 length: 16 amino acids. Germline V CDR1 and CDR2: SGHRS, YFSETQ. V trimming: 3 bases; J trimming: 5 bases; junction bases outside the gene matches: 10. CDR3 protein: CASSSVQGAWHNEQFF. The CDR3 nucleotides are TGCGCCAGCAGCTCCGTTCAGGGGGCCTGGCACAATGAGCAGTTCTTC.

This clonotype was picked up many times. The chain employs TRBV7-9 and TRBJ2-5; the match to TRBD2 covers 10 bases. V lost 6 bases and J lost 2; bases outside the gene matches: 6. This CDR3 is built from 15 residues. Per the germline V gene, CDR1 is SEHNR and CDR2 is FQNEAQ (reference sequence). The CDR3 loop reads CASSPAGGPQETQYF. CDR3 sequence (DNA): TGTGCCAGCAGTCCAGCGGGAGGGCCTCAAGAGACCCAGTACTTC. Drawing the rest from reference TRBV7-9 and TRBJ2-5, the complete variable domain is DTGVSQNPRHKITKRGQNVTFRCDPISEHNRLYWYRQTLGQGPEFLTYFQNEAQLEKSRLLSDRFSAERPKGSFSTLEIQRTEQGDSAMYLCASSPAGGPQETQYFGPGTRLLVL.